The table lists the clone carrying this T cell receptor beta chain with a count of one. Germline V lookup: CDR1 GTSNPN, CDR2 SVGIG (reference sequence). The CDR3 has 14 amino acids. Trimming removed 1 base from V and 0 bases from J, with 7 bases in between. Using immunoSEQ multiplex PCR, the repertoire was profiled, and TCRdb retains in-frame clones only, with some absent. The repertoire includes 120,000 or so clones, 70% to 90% of them detected once, and 9.4% sits in the top ten. The sample originates from a study of T cell responses to AZD1222 COVID-19 vaccine. The sequenced sample was peripheral blood, obtained on day 0 of AZD1222 vaccination. The receptor was derived from an adult in good health. The V and J genes are TRBV30 and TRBJ1-5; D ambiguous. CDR3 amino acids: CAWSGENSNQPQHF. The CDR3 coding sequence is TGTGCCTGGAGTGGAGAAAATAGCAATCAGCCCCAGCATTTT.